These T cell receptor beta chains were read from a single sample in a study of response to subunit inactivated influenza vaccine. TCRdb reprocessed the RT-PCR reads with MiXCR, giving one entry per CDR3 protein. Here the sample spans about 700,000 distinct CDR3 sequences, approximately 15% being singletons. Sequenced here: PBMCs from blood, sampled about 14 days before vaccination. The receptors originated from a man aged 50 or older who received an inactivated influenza vaccine. Each CDR3 is given without its conserved first and last residue. D genes are given only for firm matches. Clone size is not always given. Where it is, it says once, few, many or a class for expanded clones.

j_call,d_call,v_call,clone_size,cdr3_aa
TRBJ1-4,.,TRBV6-1,few,ASSPRGPYGGEKLF
TRBJ2-1,TRBD2,TRBV11-3,.,ASSLGRTSGAASSYNEQF
TRBJ1-6,TRBD1,TRBV20-1,few,SAKGTDNSPLH
TRBJ2-3,.,TRBV7-2,few,ASSLLGSPTDTQY
TRBJ1-4,.,TRBV20-1,few,SARGQNEKLF
TRBJ2-1,TRBD2,TRBV20-1,.,SARGGSTHNEQF
TRBJ2-2,TRBD1,TRBV24-1,few,ATSDLDRGNTGELF
TRBJ2-7,.,TRBV3-1,many,ASSQDPWRDSYEQY
TRBJ1-1,.,TRBV12-3/TRBV12-4,few,ASSLKATNTEAF
TRBJ2-7,.,TRBV4-1,many,ASSQHRRNEAYEQY
TRBJ1-5,.,TRBV29-1,few,SVAGSSNQPQH
TRBJ1-5,.,TRBV20-1,.,SAAERGNQPQH
TRBJ2-7,.,TRBV19,.,ASSIDGFSFSYEQY
TRBJ1-6,TRBD1,TRBV7-9,.,ASSLGNRGDSPLH
TRBJ1-1,TRBD1,TRBV6-1,.,ASSGTRGRNTEAF
TRBJ2-1,TRBD1,TRBV20-1,few,SARDRGRYNEQF
TRBJ2-7,.,TRBV4-2,few,ASSQESAVRTWEQY
TRBJ2-7,TRBD1,TRBV12-3/TRBV12-4,few,ASSPTGTGGFEQY
TRBJ1-1,.,TRBV11-1,few,ASIPGRRTLNTEAF
TRBJ2-5,TRBD1,TRBV28,few,ASIMTGQETQY
TRBJ2-7,TRBD2,TRBV10-3,few,AISDGGTQY
TRBJ2-7,.,TRBV14,.,ASSTSGSGEQY
TRBJ1-6,.,TRBV28,.,ASSLGVGGLGNSPLH
TRBJ2-3,.,TRBV3-1,few,ASSQAGKTGTQY
TRBJ2-3,.,TRBV12-3/TRBV12-4,many,ASSFVGVDTDTQY
TRBJ2-2,TRBD2,TRBV6-1,few,ASSPTSGGKNTGELF
TRBJ2-3,TRBD2,TRBV7-2,.,ASSTRLAASTDMQY
TRBJ2-1,.,TRBV11-3,.,ASSLDKVYNEQF